The source of this T cell receptor (beta chain) is a study of OX40 agonist ivuxolimab in advanced cancers. Study context: Partial responses, seen in three patients, involved one hepatocellular carcinoma and two cutaneous melanomas. Whole-study findings and limits: Blood T cells, both CD4+ and CD8+, expanded clonally by week 6 at 0.1 to 3.0 mg/kg.

Germline CDR1 is MNHEY and CDR2 is SMNVEV (reference sequence). V shed 5 bases, J shed 8 bases, and the junction held 14 bases outside the gene matches. This CDR3 comprises 16 residues. On this clone itself: The antigen remains undetermined.

Sequencing was performed with immunoSEQ multiplex PCR; in TCRdb, only in-frame clones are kept and a portion is missing. The sample yields 75,000 to 95,000 clones, around 90% seen once. The sequencing used CD4+ or CD8+ T cells sorted from blood, collected in a trial of the OX40 agonist ivuxolimab. This TCR came from an adult with an advanced solid tumor such as melanoma, head and neck, liver or kidney cancer. The chain couples TRBV27 to TRBJ2-4, with TRBD2 identical over 8 bases. In DNA, the CDR3 is TGTGCCAGCAGTCCACTGGGGGCGGGGGGAATGGACATTCAGTACTTC. Its protein product is CASSPLGAGGMDIQYF.